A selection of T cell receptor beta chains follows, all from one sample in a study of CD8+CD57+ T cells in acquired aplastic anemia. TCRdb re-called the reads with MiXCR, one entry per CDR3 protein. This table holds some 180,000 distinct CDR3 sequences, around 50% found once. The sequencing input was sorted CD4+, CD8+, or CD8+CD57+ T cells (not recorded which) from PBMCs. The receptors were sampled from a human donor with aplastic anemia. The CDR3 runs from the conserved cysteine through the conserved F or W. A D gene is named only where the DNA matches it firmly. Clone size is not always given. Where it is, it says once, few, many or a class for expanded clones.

TGTGCCAGCAGCCAAGATGAGGGACTAGTTTCCTACAATGAGCAGTTCTTC	CASSQDEGLVSYNEQFF	TRBV4-2	TRBD2	TRBJ2-1	many
TGTGCCAGCAGTTTAGATTTCGCCGGGGCCAACGTCCTGACTTTC	CASSLDFAGANVLTF	TRBV6-5	.	TRBJ2-6	many
TGCAGTGCTAGAAGAAAGGCAGCGAGCTCCTATAATTCACCCCTCCACTTT	CSARRKAASSYNSPLHF	TRBV20-1	.	TRBJ1-6	.
TGTGCCACCAGTGATCCCGGGGCGGGGGCTTACAATGAGCAGCTCTTC	CATSDPGAGAYNEQLF	TRBV24-1	.	TRBJ2-1	.
TGTGCCAGCAGCGCCAGGACAGGGGCAATACAAGAGACCCAGTACTTC	CASSARTGAIQETQYF	TRBV7-6	TRBD1	TRBJ2-5	.
TGCGCCAGCAGCCAAACGGGGACAGGTTACGAGCAGTACTTC	CASSQTGTGYEQYF	TRBV4-1	TRBD1	TRBJ2-7	many
TGTGCCAGTAGCCTGGGCTGGCAGGGGAATGGCTACACCTTC	CASSLGWQGNGYTF	TRBV19	.	TRBJ1-2	.
TGCAGCGTGGGGACAGTTCTCTCTGGAAACACCATATATTTT	CSVGTVLSGNTIYF	TRBV29-1	TRBD1	TRBJ1-3	many
TGTGCCACCAGCTCCCGTCAAGGCTCCTACAATGAGCAGTTCTTC	CATSSRQGSYNEQFF	TRBV15	.	TRBJ2-1	few
TGTGCCAGTAGTCCCGAAACAGGGCGCAAGAGCAATCAGCCCCAGCATTTT	CASSPETGRKSNQPQHF	TRBV19	.	TRBJ1-5	many
TGTGCCATCAGTGAGTCGACTAAGGGTGGGGAGACCCAGTACTTC	CAISESTKGGETQYF	TRBV10-3	.	TRBJ2-5	few
TGTGCCAGACCAGACATCGGCGGCTACACCTTC	CARPDIGGYTF	TRBV2	.	TRBJ1-2	few
TGTGCCAGCAGTGAAGGAGAGACCCAGTACTTC	CASSEGETQYF	TRBV6-1	.	TRBJ2-5	many
TGTGCCAGCAGCTTAAGCGGGGGGGCCGCTGAGCAGTTCTTC	CASSLSGGAAEQFF	TRBV7-2	TRBD2	TRBJ2-1	many
TGCAGTGCTAGTCTGGGGCAAGAGACCCAGTACTTC	CSASLGQETQYF	TRBV20-1	.	TRBJ2-5	.
TGTGCCAGCAGTGACCGGGGGCGAAGTCCAGATACGCAGTATTTT	CASSDRGRSPDTQYF	TRBV2	.	TRBJ2-3	many
TGCAGTGCGAGTTCTGCGGGGGTGGCTGGAAACACCATATATTTT	CSASSAGVAGNTIYF	TRBV20-1	.	TRBJ1-3	.
TGCGCCAGCAGCATTAATAGCGGGGGGACTCCCTACGAGCAGTACTTC	CASSINSGGTPYEQYF	TRBV5-1	TRBD2	TRBJ2-7	.
TGCAGTGTTAAGGAGGGAGGGGAAGCCTACGAGCAGTACTTC	CSVKEGGEAYEQYF	TRBV20-1	TRBD2	TRBJ2-7	.
TGCAGCGCCTGGACAGGCCCAGAGACCCAGTACTTC	CSAWTGPETQYF	TRBV29-1	TRBD1	TRBJ2-5	.
TGTGCCAGCAGCTTAGGTCGCAGGATTTTGAACACTGAAGCTTTCTTT	CASSLGRRILNTEAFF	TRBV11-1	.	TRBJ1-1	.
TGCAGTCCTACGACAGGGGCTTATGGCTACACCTTC	CSPTTGAYGYTF	TRBV20-1	TRBD1	TRBJ1-2	many
TGCAGTGCTAGAGATACGGGGGACACTGAAGCTTTCTTT	CSARDTGDTEAFF	TRBV20-1	.	TRBJ1-1	.
TGCGCCAGCAGCCAATCAGCGTACCACGAGCAGTGCTTC	CASSQSAYHEQCF	TRBV4-1	.	TRBJ2-7	once
TGTGCCAGCAGCTTAGTCGGGGAGCTGTTTTTT	CASSLVGELFF	TRBV7-2	.	TRBJ2-2	.
TGCGCCAGCAGCTCGGGGACATCCGGCTACACCTTC	CASSSGTSGYTF	TRBV5-1	.	TRBJ1-2	.
TGCGCCAGCAGTGACCCTTCAGGAGGGTTCTACGAGCAGTACTTC	CASSDPSGGFYEQYF	TRBV10-1	.	TRBJ2-7	.
TGCAGCGTGGAGACGGGGGTAAGCGAGCAGTACTTC	CSVETGVSEQYF	TRBV29-1	.	TRBJ2-7	few
TGCGCCAGCAGCTACCTCCGGGACGGCGTTGAGCAGTACTTC	CASSYLRDGVEQYF	TRBV5-1	.	TRBJ2-7	.
TGTGCCACCAGTGTGCCCGGGAGTAACACCGGGGAGCTGTTTTTT	CATSVPGSNTGELFF	TRBV24-1	.	TRBJ2-2	.
TGTGCCAGCAGCTTAGGAGGCTCCCGGCAATACGAGCAGTACTTC	CASSLGGSRQYEQYF	TRBV7-9	.	TRBJ2-7	many
TGCAGCGTAGTAAGGGGACAGGGGGAGTACGAGCAGTACTTC	CSVVRGQGEYEQYF	TRBV29-1	TRBD1	TRBJ2-7	few
TGTGCCAGCACCCATGGACTAGCGGAAAGCTCGTTGACAGATACGCAGTATTTT	CASTHGLAESSLTDTQYF	TRBV12-3/TRBV12-4	TRBD2	TRBJ2-3	.
TGTGCCAGCTCACCACTCGGGACTAATCCCATAAACGAGCAGTACTTC	CASSPLGTNPINEQYF	TRBV18	TRBD2	TRBJ2-7	.
TGTGCCAGCAGCGTCGTCGGGGGGGTTCAGCCCCAGCATTTT	CASSVVGGVQPQHF	TRBV12-3/TRBV12-4	.	TRBJ1-5	many
TGCGCCAGCAGCTTGGTCTCTCAAACCTACGAGCAGTACTTC	CASSLVSQTYEQYF	TRBV5-1	.	TRBJ2-7	many
TGCGCCAGCAGCTCCCAGGGGGTCTATAATTCACCCCTCCACTTT	CASSSQGVYNSPLHF	TRBV2	TRBD1	TRBJ1-6	.
TGTGCCAGCAGCCAACCCCTAGGGACTAATGAAAAACTGTTTTTT	CASSQPLGTNEKLFF	TRBV2	.	TRBJ1-4	.
TGTGCCAGCAGCCCAAGCAATCAGCCCCAGCATTTT	CASSPSNQPQHF	TRBV7-8	.	TRBJ1-5	.
TGTGCCAGCAGGTCCTCTGGGGTGAACACTGAAGCTTTCTTT	CASRSSGVNTEAFF	TRBV28	.	TRBJ1-1	few
TGTGCCAGCAGTGAACCGATCAGGGGCGCCTCACCCCTCCACTTT	CASSEPIRGASPLHF	TRBV2	.	TRBJ1-6	.
TGTGCCAGTAGTTTGGAGTCGGCCGGGGAGCTGTTTTTT	CASSLESAGELFF	TRBV19	.	TRBJ2-2	many